There are a few counts of the clone carrying this TCR beta chain. As yet, its antigen is unknown. This entry comes from a study of CD8 T cells in ankylosing spondylitis. The study, taken as a whole, reports: Researchers reportedly found disease-linked clones significantly enriched in matched ankylosing spondylitis synovial fluid. Earlier authors reported some of these motif variants in reactive arthritis synovial fluid and blood. Seemingly characteristic of ankylosing spondylitis blood was a TCR beta motif consisting of eight highly homologous variants.

A quantitative 5'-RACE method, one with molecular barcodes, was used to make TCR beta libraries. TCRdb independently ran MiXCR on the 5' RACE reads; one entry per CDR3 protein. This table has about 400,000 distinct CDR3 sequences, about a fifth appearing once. The sample was blood, either unsorted or a sorted T cell fraction (not recorded which). This sequence originates from a male donor with ankylosing spondylitis.

CDR3 in amino acids: CAWGVYNEQFF. CDR3 nucleotides: TGTGCCTGGGGGGTATACAATGAGCAGTTCTTC. V and J are TRBV30 and TRBJ2-1; D unresolved. This CDR3 has 11 residues. From germline, CDR1 is GTSNPN and CDR2 SVGIG (reference sequence). Deletions cut 5 bases from V and 4 bases from J, with 6 bases between.